These 25 T cell receptor beta chains came from one sample sequenced in a study of somatic mutations in cytotoxic T cells in rheumatoid arthritis. Produced via immunoSEQ multiplex PCR; TCRdb's table is partial and in-frame only. The data contain more than 9,500 clones, under 85% of them singletons. The specimen sequenced was CD8+ T cells sorted from blood. These receptors all come from a woman aged 55-75 years in good health.

This CDR3 reads CASSPNTGRADQPQHF. CDR3 in DNA: TGTGCCAGCAGTCCCAATACAGGCAGGGCGGATCAGCCCCAGCATTTT. The rearrangement links TRBV28 to TRBJ1-5, with D perhaps matching TRBD1 (5 bases). V was trimmed by 5 bases and J by 5 bases, leaving 19 bases between them. CDR3 size: 16 residues. Per germline, CDR1 MDHEN and CDR2 SYDVKM.

The rearrangement uses TRBV2 and TRBJ2-5, with a weak D call TRBD2 (7 bases). V was pared by 5 bases and J by 4 bases, with 20 bases between. Germline V gene lookup returns CDR1 SNHLY and CDR2 FYNNEI. The CDR3 sequence is 16 residues long. CDR3 loop: CASSNLLGGQGETQYF. As DNA, the CDR3 is TGTGCCAGCAGTAACCTTTTGGGGGGGCAAGGAGAGACCCAGTACTTC.

This clone counts as large (0.1 to 1%). This chain links TRBV27 with TRBJ1-6; D unclear. Trimming removed 4 bases at V and 9 bases at J, with 10 bases between. Germline lookup yields CDR1 MNHEY and CDR2 SMNVEV (reference sequence). The CDR3 length is 13 residues. For the CDR3, the DNA is TGTGCCAGCAGTTACTTTAAGAGTTCACCCCTCCACTTT. Its protein product is CASSYFKSSPLHF.

The rearrangement joins TRBV11-2 to TRBJ1-1; 8 nucleotides agree with TRBD1. The CDR3 is 14 amino acids. The germline gives CDR1 SGHAT, CDR2 FQNNGV. The V segment lost 2 bases and the J segment 1 base; nucleotides outside the gene matches: 0. CDR3: CASSLTGGNTEAFF. In nucleotides, the CDR3 is TGTGCCAGCAGCTTAACAGGGGGGAACACTGAAGCTTTCTTT.

The chain recombines TRBV2 with TRBJ1-2; TRBD1 matches at 9 bases. This CDR3 comprises 14 residues. Per the germline V gene, CDR1 is SNHLY and CDR2 is FYNNEI. V lost 7 bases to trimming and J lost 0 bases; unmatched junction nucleotides: 3. The CDR3 is CASKGTGTNYGYTF. The CDR3 bases are TGTGCCAGCAAGGGGACAGGGACTAACTATGGCTACACCTTC.

The chain links TRBV9 to TRBJ2-3; TRBD2 is a possible D gene (6 bases). Germline CDR1 and CDR2: SGDLS and YYNGEE. The CDR3 loop spans 15 amino acids. V lost 0 bases to trimming and J lost 3 bases, with 11 bases between them. CDR3 protein: CASSVDWAGTDTQYF. For the CDR3, the DNA is TGTGCCAGCAGCGTAGACTGGGCGGGGACAGATACGCAGTATTTT. Combining the CDR3 with reference TRBV9 and TRBJ2-3 gives the whole variable domain DSGVTQTPKHLITATGQRVTLRCSPRSGDLSVYWYQQSLDQGLQFLIQYYNGEERAKGNILERFSAQQFPDLHSELNLSSLELGDSALYFCASSVDWAGTDTQYFGPGTRLTVL.

V and J are TRBV11-3 and TRBJ2-7; D perhaps matches TRBD1 (5 bases). The germline V and J ends were trimmed by 1 base and 2 bases, with 6 bases remaining between them. Germline V gene lookup returns CDR1 SGHNT and CDR2 YENEEA. The CDR3 has 13 amino acids. The CDR3 DNA sequence: TGTGCCAGCAGCTTAGGGGGCCCCTACGAGCAGTACGTC. This encodes CASSLGGPYEQYV.

This chain joins TRBV7-9 and TRBJ2-5; 8 bases align to TRBD2. Trimming took 5 bases from V and 3 from J; bases not matched to a gene: 14. The CDR3 runs 17 residues. The V gene's germline CDR1 is SEHNR and CDR2 FQNEAQ (reference sequence). The CDR3 nucleotides read TGTGCCAGCAGCCCTTTCTCTGTGACTAGCGCTAAAGAGACCCAGTACTTC. This sequence encodes CASSPFSVTSAKETQYF.

Concerning this clone: Compared with germline, one end of the junction differs, possibly owing to a read error. This chain links TRBV5-8 with TRBJ2-5, with a weak D call TRBD1 (5 bases). Per germline, CDR1 SGHTS and CDR2 YDEGEE. This CDR3 has 12 amino acids. The DNA for the CDR3 is TGTGCCAGCAGCTTGGATTCTCCAGGGTTTAACTTC. This codes for CASSLDSPGFNF.

This clone was recorded once. An end of the junction differs from the germline gene, which may be a read error. The rearrangement uses TRBV6-5 and TRBJ1-2; D is unresolved. The CDR3 is 9 residues long. Germline CDR1 MNHEY, CDR2 SVGAGI. CDR3 coding DNA: TGTGCCAGCACCCGACGGGAGAGCTTC. This gives the protein CASTRRESF.

The chain carries TRBV6-1 and TRBJ2-5; 7 positions match TRBD1. Trimming took 5 bases from V and 5 from J; bases not matched to a gene: 5. The CDR3 covers 13 residues. In germline, CDR1 is MNHNS, CDR2 SASEGT. DNA of the CDR3: TGTGCCAGCAGTCAGGGGGTGGGGGAGACCCAGTACTTC. Amino acids: CASSQGVGETQYF.

The table lists this clone with a count of one. The chain uses TRBV23-1 and TRBJ2-7; 9 nucleotides line up with TRBD1. TRBV23-1 is classed as an ORF, of uncertain function. V shed 0 bases and J 0 bases; nucleotides not matched to a gene: 6. This CDR3 is 17 amino acids long. This CDR3 reads CASSQSGDRVGSYEQYV. The CDR3 region has the DNA TGCGCCAGCAGTCAATCGGGGGACAGGGTTGGCTCCTACGAGCAGTACGTC.

The chain links TRBV5-6 to TRBJ1-5; D perhaps matches TRBD1 (5 bases). The germline V gene encodes CDR1 SGHDT and CDR2 YYEEEE. Trimming removed 1 base at V and 1 base at J, with 18 bases between. The CDR3 is 18 residues long. The CDR3 reads CASSLWAGMGGSNQPQHF. CDR3 nucleotides: TGTGCCAGCAGCTTGTGGGCAGGGATGGGTGGCAGCAATCAGCCCCAGCATTTT.

V and J are TRBV7-9 and TRBJ2-5, with 10 bases identical to TRBD2. Germline-derived CDR1 and CDR2 are SEHNR and FQNEAQ (reference sequence). CDR3 length: 16 amino acids. J was trimmed by 5 bases and V by 1 base; bases with no gene match: 7. CDR3 nucleotides: TGTGCCAGCAGCTTAGAAGCGGGGGGGTCTTCGGAGACCCAGTACTTC. Its translation is CASSLEAGGSSETQYF. Supplemented by reference TRBV7-9 and TRBJ2-5, the full variable domain reads DTGVSQNPRHKITKRGQNVTFRCDPISEHNRLYWYRQTLGQGPEFLTYFQNEAQLEKSRLLSDRFSAERPKGSFSTLEIQRTEQGDSAMYLCASSLEAGGSSETQYFGPGTRLLVL.

This chain joins TRBV6-5 and TRBJ2-5; D gene unclear. CDR3 length: 11 amino acids. Trimming cost V 5 bases and J 6 bases, with 7 bases left between them. CDR1 is MNHEY and CDR2 is SVGAGI in the germline V gene. This CDR3 reads CASSHAKTQYF. The CDR3 DNA is TGTGCCAGCAGTCACGCGAAGACCCAGTACTTC.

This chain links TRBV29-1 with TRBJ1-5, with 7 bases that match TRBD1. The CDR3 is 14 amino acids. Trimming at V came to 4 bases and at J to 9 bases, leaving 12 bases not matched to a gene. The germline V gene encodes CDR1 SQVTM and CDR2 ANQGSEA. CDR3 protein: CSVGETGSSWPQHF. DNA of the CDR3: TGCAGCGTTGGAGAGACAGGGTCATCTTGGCCCCAGCATTTT.

The V call is TRBV27, the J call TRBJ1-2, with D tentatively TRBD1 (6 bases). The CDR3 is 13 residues long. Germline CDR1 MNHEY, CDR2 SMNVEV (reference sequence). The ends were cut back, 5 bases at V and 2 bases at J, with 9 bases in the middle. CDR3 sequence: CASSLQGNYGYTF. The CDR3 DNA is TGTGCCAGCAGTCTTCAGGGGAACTATGGCTACACCTTC.

This chain links TRBV7-6 with TRBJ1-1; D might be TRBD1 (6 bases). The germline V and J ends were trimmed by 2 bases and 5 bases, with 18 bases remaining between them. The germline V gene encodes CDR1 SGHVS and CDR2 FNYEAQ. The CDR3 has 16 amino acids. CDR3 residues: CASSLIAGGQTTEAFF. The CDR3 DNA follows: TGTGCCAGCAGCTTAATCGCCGGGGGGCAGACGACTGAAGCTTTCTTT.

As regards this clone: The same CDR3 arises from other DNA sequences in this sample as well. V and J are TRBV9 and TRBJ2-3, with D maybe TRBD2 (7 bases). Germline CDR1 is SGDLS and CDR2 is YYNGEE. The CDR3 runs 15 residues. Trimming cost V 0 bases and J 3 bases, with 11 bases left between them. Here the CDR3 reads CASSVEGGPTDTQYF. In nucleotides, the CDR3 is TGTGCCAGCAGCGTAGAGGGGGGGCCAACAGATACGCAGTATTTT.

The CDR3 nucleotides are TGTGCCAGCAGCGAGGAGGGAATCGCAGATACGCAGTATTTT. This sequence encodes CASSEEGIADTQYF. The J gene is TRBJ2-3, the V gene TRBV9; tentatively, D is TRBD2 (6 bases). The ends were cut back, 3 bases at V and 4 bases at J, with 12 bases in the middle. This CDR3 comprises 14 residues. CDR1 is SGDLS and CDR2 is YYNGEE in the germline V gene.

The genes are TRBV2 and TRBJ2-5; TRBD1 matches at 12 bases. With V trimmed by 7 bases and J by 5 bases, 8 bases remained unmatched. Germline V lookup: CDR1 SNHLY, CDR2 FYNNEI. The CDR3 has 15 amino acids. The CDR3: CASKAGTGGLETQYF. The CDR3 nucleotides read TGTGCCAGCAAGGCCGGGACAGGGGGCTTGGAGACCCAGTACTTC. Together with reference TRBV2 and TRBJ2-5, the CDR3 gives the full variable domain: EPEVTQTPSHQVTQMGQEVILRCVPISNHLYFYWYRQILGQKVEFLVSFYNNEISEKSEIFDDQFSVERPDGSNFTLKIRSTKLEDSAMYFCASKAGTGGLETQYFGPGTRLLVL.

The chain combines TRBV7-2 with TRBJ1-2, with 7 bases lining up with TRBD1. The trim removed 4 bases at V and 5 bases at J, leaving 4 bases unmatched. Germline loops: CDR1 SGHTA, CDR2 FQGNSA. The CDR3 has 13 amino acids. For the CDR3, the DNA is TGTGCCAGCAGCTCAGGGACAGCGTATGGCTACACCTTC. This gives the protein CASSSGTAYGYTF.

This clone was observed a few times. This sequence joins TRBV7-2 and TRBJ2-7; D perhaps matches TRBD2 (5 bases). The V gene's germline CDR1 is SGHTA and CDR2 FQGNSA. V lost 2 bases to trimming and J lost 6 bases, with 14 bases between them. This CDR3 comprises 14 residues. Here the CDR3 DNA reads TGTGCCAGCAGCTTATATGCGGGTCTGGGCGAGCAGTACTTC. Translation gives CASSLYAGLGEQYF.

This chain joins TRBV28 and TRBJ2-7, with TRBD2 matching 10 bases. CDR1 and CDR2 (germline): MDHEN, SYDVKM. This CDR3 contains 14 residues. V dropped 2 bases and J dropped 4; count of bases not matched to a gene: 2. The CDR3 nucleotides read TGTGCCAGCAGTTTAAGCGGGGGGGCTTACGAGCAGTACTTC. Translation gives CASSLSGGAYEQYF.

About this clone itself: Sequence at one end of the junction differs from germline and may be a read error. J is TRBJ2-2 and V is TRBV7-9, with TRBD2 matching over 12 bases. The length of the CDR3 is 17 residues. Germline assignment: CDR1 SEHNR and CDR2 FQNEAQ (reference sequence). In DNA form, the CDR3 reads TGTGCCAGCAGATTAGGACTAGCGGGGCCGAACACCGGGGAGCTGTTTTTT. Residues: CASRLGLAGPNTGELFF. The whole variable domain, filled in from reference TRBV7-9 and TRBJ2-2, reads DTGVSQNPRHKITKRGQNVTFRCDPISEHNRLYWYRQTLGQGPEFLTYFQNEAQLEKSRLLSDRFSAERPKGSFSTLEIQRTEQGDSAMYLCASRLGLAGPNTGELFFGEGSRLTVL.